This TCR beta chain was sequenced for a study of cytotoxic CD8 clonotypes in ibrutinib-treated CLL (dated by TCRdb to the early 2020s). About the study as a whole: The cohort had 11 relapsed/refractory and about 15 treatment-naive patients; around 17 were IGHV unmutated. Responses were partial in 24 patients and complete in 2; after median approximately 5.5 years follow-up, roughly 14 stayed in remission and 12 progressed. The response samples were drawn at a median of 12 months into treatment, with a range of about 6 to 36 months. On average, each sample yielded hundreds of thousands of productive templates and roughly 95,000 productive rearrangements. Of the 90 or so participants in the trial, approximately 25 had longitudinal samples available. Cryopreserved peripheral blood mononuclear cells were collected at three points: before therapy, at response, and at either sustained remission or disease progression. Patients were still on ibrutinib when every remission and progressive disease sample was collected.

For TCR beta library preparation, around 2.1 micrograms of genomic DNA were extracted from the cryopreserved PBMCs. Longitudinal blood samples from CLL patients on ibrutinib monotherapy were analyzed using high-throughput TCR beta sequencing. Patients were enrolled in a phase 2 open-label single-center ibrutinib monotherapy trial. Details on this clone: What this receptor recognizes is not known. The sample holds no much larger clone one base away, and base qualities are not on file.

From the cysteine through the phenylalanine, the CDR3 covers 13 amino acids. Only the CDR3 portion is preserved as DNA: 39 bases, with reading frame beginning at the first base. Via the germline V gene, CDR1 is SQVTM and CDR2 ANQGSEA. Trimming removed 8 bases from V and 2 bases from J; the gene matches leave 5 bases unexplained. On a MiSeq, deep resolution sequencing aimed for a depth between 1 in 1 million and 1 in 200,000 T cells, with each clonotype covered approximately 10x on average. TCR beta libraries were generated with the immunoSEQ hsTCRB Kit. The source study handled its data this way. ImmunoSEQ Data Assistant and ImmunoSEQ Analyzer were used for data analysis, and V, D and J genes were assigned according to IMGT definitions. Clonality, which ranges from 0 to 1, was calculated by subtracting the normalized Shannon entropy of productive rearrangement frequencies from one. Only overrepresented clonotypes making up at least 0.05% of the repertoire of each patient were included in the public clonotype analysis. Some 13 age-matched healthy donor repertoires from immuneACCESS served as clonality controls. This is the immuneACCESS table as TCRdb keeps it, with only in-frame sequences that have V and J called. A part of the clones is gone; compared with another copy, unresolved V genes explain less than half, and the rest is unexplained. D and trimming were read from the DNA, whereas the V and J calls and clone size are those reported in that table. Across this sample there are over 140,000 clones, with 70% to 90% seen only once. The ten biggest clones cover less than 8.5% of the sample.

Study-wide findings and limitations: Lymph node repertoires were not examined, and the timing of sampling was not matched between patients in sustained remission and those whose disease progressed. At ibrutinib response clonality went up, during sustained remission it held steady, and at progression it dropped back toward baseline. Baseline clonality exceeded that of age-matched healthy donors and correlated strongly with circulating CD8+ T-cell counts. Public clonotypes were rare and either shrank or stayed stable during treatment, and the rise in clonality at ibrutinib response reflected expansion of private clonotypes.

This receptor was identified in a human donor with chronic lymphocytic leukemia. Sequencing was performed on PBMCs, taken after 36 months of ibrutinib treatment. Recombination joined TRBV29-1 with TRBJ1-3, and TRBD1 aligns with 8 junction nucleotides. Read as DNA, the sequence is TGCAGCAGTACGGACAGGGCTGGAAACACCATATATTTT. It codes for CSSTDRAGNTIYF.